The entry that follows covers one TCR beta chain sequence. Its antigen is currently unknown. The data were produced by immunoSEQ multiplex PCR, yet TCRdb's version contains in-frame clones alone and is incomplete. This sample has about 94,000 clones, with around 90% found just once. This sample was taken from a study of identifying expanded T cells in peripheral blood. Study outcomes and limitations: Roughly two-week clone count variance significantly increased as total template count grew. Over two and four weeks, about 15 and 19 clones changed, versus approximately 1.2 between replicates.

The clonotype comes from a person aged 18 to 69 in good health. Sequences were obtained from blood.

Written as DNA, the CDR3 is TGTGCCAGAGGGCAGGGCAACTATGGCTACACCTTC. Protein product: CARGQGNYGYTF. This chain joins TRBV2 and TRBJ1-2; possibly TRBD1 for D (5 bases). CDR3 length equals 12 residues. CDR1 SNHLY and CDR2 FYNNEI come from the germline V gene. Trimming pared 9 bases from V and 2 bases from J, leaving 10 bases between.